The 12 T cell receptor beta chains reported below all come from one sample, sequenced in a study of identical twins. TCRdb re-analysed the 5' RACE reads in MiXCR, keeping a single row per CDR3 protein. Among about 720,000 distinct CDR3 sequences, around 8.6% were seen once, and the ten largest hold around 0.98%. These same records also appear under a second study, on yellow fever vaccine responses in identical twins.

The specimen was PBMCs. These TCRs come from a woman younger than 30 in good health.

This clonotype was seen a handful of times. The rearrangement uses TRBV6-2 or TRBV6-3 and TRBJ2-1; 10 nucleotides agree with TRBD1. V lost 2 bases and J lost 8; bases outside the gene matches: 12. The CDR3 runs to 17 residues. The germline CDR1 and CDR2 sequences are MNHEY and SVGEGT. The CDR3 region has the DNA TGTGCCAGCAGTTACGACGCCGGGACAGGGGAAGACGATGAGCAGTTCTTC. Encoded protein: CASSYDAGTGEDDEQFF.

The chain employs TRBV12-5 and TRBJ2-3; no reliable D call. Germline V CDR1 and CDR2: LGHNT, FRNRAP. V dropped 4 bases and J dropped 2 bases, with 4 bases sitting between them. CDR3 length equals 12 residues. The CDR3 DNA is TGTGCTAGTGGTTCTACCACAGATACGCAGTATTTT. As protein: CASGSTTDTQYF. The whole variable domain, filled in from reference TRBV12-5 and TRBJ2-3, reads DARVTQTPRHKVTEMGQEVTMRCQPILGHNTVFWYRQTMMQGLELLAYFRNRAPLDDSGMPKDRFSAEMPDATLATLKIQPSEPRDSAVYFCASGSTTDTQYFGPGTRLTVL.

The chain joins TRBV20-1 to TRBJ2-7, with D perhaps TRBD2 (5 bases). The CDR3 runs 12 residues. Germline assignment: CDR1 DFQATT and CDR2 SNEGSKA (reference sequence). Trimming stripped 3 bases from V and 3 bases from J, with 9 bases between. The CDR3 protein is CSARGTSYEQYF. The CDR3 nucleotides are TGCAGTGCTAGGGGTACTAGCTACGAGCAGTACTTC.

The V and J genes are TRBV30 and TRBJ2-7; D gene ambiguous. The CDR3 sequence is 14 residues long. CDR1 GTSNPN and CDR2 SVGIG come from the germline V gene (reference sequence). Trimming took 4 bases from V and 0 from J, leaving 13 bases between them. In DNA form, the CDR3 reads TGTGCCTGGATGGGTTTTGGGGACTCCTACGAGCAGTACTTC. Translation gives CAWMGFGDSYEQYF.

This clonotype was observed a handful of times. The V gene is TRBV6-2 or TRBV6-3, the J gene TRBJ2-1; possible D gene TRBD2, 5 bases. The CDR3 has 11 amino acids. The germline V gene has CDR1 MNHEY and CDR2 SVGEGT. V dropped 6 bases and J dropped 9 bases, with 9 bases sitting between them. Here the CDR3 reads CASSRTPEQFF. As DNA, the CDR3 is TGTGCCAGCAGCCGGACTCCTGAGCAGTTCTTC.

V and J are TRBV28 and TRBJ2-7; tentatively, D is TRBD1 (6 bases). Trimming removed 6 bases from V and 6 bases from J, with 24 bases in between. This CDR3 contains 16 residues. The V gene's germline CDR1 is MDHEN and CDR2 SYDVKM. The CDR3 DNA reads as TGTGCCAGCAGCTCATTCGGGAAGGGACAACTATCCGAGCAGTACTTC. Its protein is CASSSFGKGQLSEQYF.

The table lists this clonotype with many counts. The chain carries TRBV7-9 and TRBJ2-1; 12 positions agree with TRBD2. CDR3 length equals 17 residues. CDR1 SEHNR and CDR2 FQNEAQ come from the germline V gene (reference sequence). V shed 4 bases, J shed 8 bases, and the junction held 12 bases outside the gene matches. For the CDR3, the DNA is TGTGCCAGCAGCTCGACTAGCGGGAGCGGTACCCGGCATGAGCAGTTCTTC. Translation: CASSSTSGSGTRHEQFF. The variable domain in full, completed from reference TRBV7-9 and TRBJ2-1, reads DTGVSQNPRHKITKRGQNVTFRCDPISEHNRLYWYRQTLGQGPEFLTYFQNEAQLEKSRLLSDRFSAERPKGSFSTLEIQRTEQGDSAMYLCASSSTSGSGTRHEQFFGPGTRLTVL.

Here the CDR3 reads CASSLVQGVEQFF. The CDR3 region has the DNA TGTGCCAGCAGCTTAGTTCAGGGTGTTGAGCAGTTCTTC. This rearrangement joins TRBV11-3 to TRBJ2-1, with a possible D match to TRBD1 (5 bases). The CDR3 sequence is 13 residues long. CDR1 SGHNT and CDR2 YENEEA come from the germline V gene. V dropped 1 base and J dropped 9 bases, with 10 bases sitting between them.

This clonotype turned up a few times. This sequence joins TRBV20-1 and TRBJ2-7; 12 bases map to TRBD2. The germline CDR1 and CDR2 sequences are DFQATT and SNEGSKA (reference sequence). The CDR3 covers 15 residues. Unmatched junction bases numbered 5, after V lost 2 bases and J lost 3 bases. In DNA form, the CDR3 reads TGCAGTGCTAGAAAAGGGACTAGCGGGTTCTACGAGCAGTACTTC. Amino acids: CSARKGTSGFYEQYF.

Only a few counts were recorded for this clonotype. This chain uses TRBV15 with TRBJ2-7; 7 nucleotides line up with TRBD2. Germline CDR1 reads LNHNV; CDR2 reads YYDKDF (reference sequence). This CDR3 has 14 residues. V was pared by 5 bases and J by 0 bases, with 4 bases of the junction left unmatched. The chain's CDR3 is CATSPGGSSYEQYF. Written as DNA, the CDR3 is TGTGCCACCAGCCCCGGCGGGAGCTCCTACGAGCAGTACTTC.

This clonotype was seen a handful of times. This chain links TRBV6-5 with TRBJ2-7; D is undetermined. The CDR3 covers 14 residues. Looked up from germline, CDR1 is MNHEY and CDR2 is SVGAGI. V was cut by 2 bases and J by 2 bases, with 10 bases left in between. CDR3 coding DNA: TGTGCCAGCAGTTACGGGGTCCATCCCTACGAGCAGTACTTC. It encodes CASSYGVHPYEQYF.

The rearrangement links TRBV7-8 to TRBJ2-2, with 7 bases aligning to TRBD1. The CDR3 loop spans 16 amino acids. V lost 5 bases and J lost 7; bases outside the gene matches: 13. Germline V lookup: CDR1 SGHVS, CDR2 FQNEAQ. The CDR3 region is CASSPGQGVSYGELFF. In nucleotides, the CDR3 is TGTGCCAGCAGCCCCGGGCAGGGGGTATCGTACGGGGAGCTGTTTTTT.